These T cell receptor beta chains were read from a single sample in a study of early T cells in non-severe SARS-CoV-2 infection. TCRdb processed the 5' RACE reads anew with MiXCR; each CDR3 protein has one entry. Of about 59,000 distinct CDR3 sequences listed, around 13% are singletons. The sequencing sample was made of whole blood. The receptors come from an adult who was a healthcare worker with PCR-confirmed SARS-CoV-2 infection or an uninfected control (not recorded which). Each CDR3 is given with its conserved first and last residue. The D gene is left open where the match is weak. The size field is filled for only some rows; it gives once, few, many or a size class.

>TRBD1|many|TRBJ1-1|TRBV3-1
CASSSGQGINTEAFF
TGTGCCAGCAGCTCGGGACAGGGAATAAACACTGAAGCTTTCTTT
>NA|many|TRBJ2-7|TRBV6-5
CASSYEGRGYF
TGTGCCAGCAGTTACGAGGGGCGCGGGTACTTC
>TRBD1|NA|TRBJ1-1|TRBV11-3
CASSLGALTGGRTEAFF
TGTGCCAGCAGCTTAGGAGCCCTTACAGGGGGCAGAACTGAAGCTTTCTTT
>NA|many|TRBJ1-3|TRBV30
CAWSVGNSGNTIYF
TGTGCCTGGAGTGTGGGTAACTCTGGAAACACCATATATTTT
>NA|many|TRBJ2-1|TRBV20-1
CSASGLAASYNEQFF
TGCAGTGCTAGTGGATTAGCGGCCTCCTACAATGAGCAGTTCTTC
>TRBD2|few|TRBJ2-7|TRBV20-1
CSAGPRAGVEQYF
TGCAGTGCCGGCCCCAGGGCGGGGGTCGAGCAGTACTTC
>NA|many|TRBJ2-7|TRBV12-2
CASRLAGESPPQRWGPFYEQYF
TGTGCAAGTCGCTTAGCTGGTGAGTCCCCCCCCCAACGTTGGGGGCCCTTCTACGAGCAGTACTTC
>TRBD2|few|TRBJ2-2|TRBV20-1
CSARVGLAGVSTGELFF
TGCAGTGCTAGAGTGGGACTAGCGGGGGTTAGCACCGGGGAGCTGTTTTTT
>NA|NA|TRBJ2-1|TRBV24-1
CATSHKDRHYNEQFF
TGTGCCACCTCCCACAAGGACCGTCATTACAATGAGCAGTTCTTC
>NA|NA|TRBJ1-4|TRBV18
CASSPLPTALPFF
TGTGCCAGCTCACCTCTGCCGACAGCCCTTCCATTTTTT
>NA|many|TRBJ2-2|TRBV5-1
CASSLGTANTGELFF
TGCGCCAGCAGCTTGGGAACTGCAAACACCGGGGAGCTGTTTTTT
>TRBD1|few|TRBJ1-5|TRBV12-5
CASGPWTGGRGNQPQHF
TGTGCTAGTGGTCCTTGGACAGGGGGTAGGGGCAATCAGCCCCAGCATTTT
>NA|many|TRBJ1-2|TRBV5-1
CASSFRPDYGYTF
TGCGCCAGCAGCTTTAGGCCAGATTATGGCTACACCTTC
>NA|NA|TRBJ2-7|TRBV7-2
CASSLGDWAYEQYF
TGTGCCAGCAGCTTAGGGGACTGGGCCTACGAGCAGTACTTC
>NA|few|TRBJ1-1|TRBV20-1
CSATPSMNTEAFF
TGCAGTGCTACGCCGTCCATGAACACTGAAGCTTTCTTT
>NA|many|TRBJ1-1|TRBV9
CASRRDMNTEAFF
TGTGCCAGCCGACGTGACATGAACACTGAAGCTTTCTTT
>NA|many|TRBJ2-1|TRBV29-1
CSVGLTFGNEQFF
TGCAGCGTTGGACTCACCTTTGGCAATGAGCAGTTCTTC
>TRBD1|many|TRBJ2-1|TRBV24-1
CATSASGGNEQFF
TGTGCCACCAGTGCATCAGGGGGCAATGAGCAGTTCTTC
>NA|many|TRBJ2-1|TRBV18
CASSRRGGLTSYEQFF
TGTGCCAGCTCCCGAAGAGGGGGACTCACCTCCTATGAGCAGTTCTTC
>NA|many|TRBJ2-2|TRBV12-2
CASRFAIAGDTGELFF
TGTGCAAGTCGCTTTGCGATAGCGGGAGATACCGGGGAGCTGTTTTTT
>NA|many|TRBJ1-1|TRBV29-1
CSVASTEAFF
TGCAGCGTAGCCTCCACCGAAGCTTTCTTT
>NA|many|TRBJ2-1|TRBV7-3
CASSQAGGSYNEQFF
TGTGCCAGCAGCCAGGCCGGGGGCTCCTACAATGAGCAGTTCTTC
>TRBD2|few|TRBJ2-3|TRBV4-1
CASSQVPSGDLRDTQYF
TGCGCCAGCAGCCAAGTTCCTAGCGGGGACCTCCGGGATACGCAGTATTTT
>NA|NA|TRBJ2-1|TRBV29-1
CSSRGLAPHNEQFF
TGCAGCTCGAGGGGGCTAGCGCCCCACAATGAGCAGTTCTTC
>NA|few|TRBJ2-7|TRBV3-1
CANSQSDEQYF
TGTGCCAACAGCCAATCCGACGAGCAGTACTTC
>TRBD1|NA|TRBJ2-3|TRBV20-1
CSVKRGQGVYDTQYF
TGCAGTGTCAAGAGAGGACAGGGGGTATACGATACGCAGTATTTT
>NA|many|TRBJ2-7|TRBV6-5
CASSAPGRTYEQYF
TGTGCCAGCAGTGCTCCGGGACGGACCTACGAGCAGTACTTC
>TRBD2|few|TRBJ2-5|TRBV6-1
CASSGPSGGETQYF
TGTGCCAGCAGTGGCCCTAGCGGAGGGGAGACCCAGTACTTC
>TRBD2|few|TRBJ2-1|TRBV20-1
CSARDQPTSGGPNEQFF
TGCAGTGCTAGAGATCAGCCTACTAGCGGGGGGCCCAATGAGCAGTTCTTC
>NA|NA|TRBJ2-7|TRBV13
CASSLQGSSSYEQYF
TGTGCCAGCAGCTTACAAGGGTCGTCCTCCTACGAGCAGTACTTC
>NA|NA|TRBJ1-1|TRBV11-2
CASSLGGNTEAFF
TGTGCCAGCAGCTTGGGTGGGAACACTGAAGCTTTCTTT
>TRBD1|NA|TRBJ1-5|TRBV5-4
CASSSIPGQRIVMINQPQHF
TGTGCCAGCAGCTCGATTCCGGGACAGAGGATTGTTATGATCAATCAGCCCCAGCATTTT
>NA|many|TRBJ2-5|TRBV12-3/TRBV12-4
CASSEEGLGGETQYF
TGTGCCAGCAGCGAGGAGGGGTTGGGGGGAGAGACCCAGTACTTC
>TRBD1|few|TRBJ1-2|TRBV7-3
CASSLRQGGGYTF
TGTGCCAGCAGCTTAAGACAGGGAGGAGGCTACACCTTC
>TRBD2|many|TRBJ2-5|TRBV4-2
CASNSIAGVETQYF
TGTGCCAGCAATTCGATAGCGGGAGTAGAGACCCAGTACTTC
>NA|many|TRBJ2-1|TRBV28
CASRLDTSSYNEQFF
TGTGCCAGCAGGTTGGACACCTCCTCCTACAATGAGCAGTTCTTC
>TRBD2|few|TRBJ2-1|TRBV5-4
CASSRNSGGPYNEQFF
TGTGCCAGCAGCCGAAATAGCGGGGGTCCCTACAATGAGCAGTTCTTC
>TRBD1|many|TRBJ1-2|TRBV29-1
CSASTGGDYGYTF
TGCAGCGCTTCGACAGGGGGCGACTATGGCTACACCTTC
>TRBD1|few|TRBJ1-1|TRBV28
CASSLSRTGGGTEAFF
TGTGCCAGCAGTTTATCCCGGACAGGGGGGGGCACTGAAGCTTTCTTT
>NA|NA|TRBJ2-3|TRBV12-3/TRBV12-4
CASSSLPPSTDTQYF
TGTGCCAGCAGCTCCCTACCCCCTAGCACAGATACGCAGTATTTT
>NA|many|TRBJ2-5|TRBV5-4
CASSLTGKETQYF
TGTGCCAGCAGCTTAACAGGGAAAGAGACCCAGTACTTC
>NA|many|TRBJ2-5|TRBV29-1
CSVTWADGPMKEETQYF
TGCAGCGTCACTTGGGCTGACGGGCCCATGAAGGAGGAGACCCAGTACTTC